This entry lists 21 T cell receptor beta chains sequenced from one sample in a study of glioma-infiltrating T cells. Using RNA template, CDR3s of TCR alpha and beta were amplified with iRepertoire arm-PCR. TCRdb reprocessed the multiplex PCR reads with MiXCR, giving one entry per CDR3 protein. The sample consists of about 94,000 distinct CDR3 sequences, under 30% of them appearing once. Sequencing used glioma tissue, nonneoplastic brain tissue, or PBMCs (not recorded which). The receptors originated from a human donor with low-grade glioma or glioblastoma, undergoing nonglioma brain surgery, or in good health (not recorded which).

The chain couples TRBV6-5 to TRBJ1-1; D possibly corresponds to TRBD1 (6 bases). V was pared by 5 bases and J by 7 bases, with 17 bases between. Germline lookup yields CDR1 MNHEY and CDR2 SVGAGI. This CDR3 spans 14 amino acids. CDR3 sequence (DNA): TGTGCCAGCAGTCTACAGGGAAAGAACCTTGAAGCTTTCTTT. Residues: CASSLQGKNLEAFF.

This clonotype was counted at least ten times. The chain recombines TRBV6-1 with TRBJ2-7, with TRBD2 matching over 11 bases. The CDR3 covers 14 residues. In germline, CDR1 is MNHNS, CDR2 SASEGT. Trimming cost V 6 bases and J 6 bases; bases outside gene matches: 7. The CDR3 is CASRNTGTSGEQYF. Here the CDR3 DNA reads TGTGCCAGCAGGAACACCGGGACTAGCGGCGAGCAGTACTTC.

J is TRBJ1-3 and V is TRBV7-9; D unresolved. Germline CDR1 reads SEHNR; CDR2 reads FQNEAQ (reference sequence). The CDR3 extends over 13 amino acids. The V gene lost 8 bases and the J gene lost 0 bases, with 8 bases spanning the gap. CDR3 in DNA: TGTGCCAGCCAACAAGACTCTGGAAACACCATATATTTT. Protein sequence: CASQQDSGNTIYF.

This clonotype has just a few counts. The genes are TRBV5-5 and TRBJ2-2, with a possible D match to TRBD1 (6 bases). Trimming removed 5 bases at V and 1 base at J, with 15 bases between. The CDR3 covers 16 residues. Per the germline V gene, CDR1 is SGHKS and CDR2 is YYEKEE (reference sequence). The CDR3: CASRSRDTRNTGELFF. The DNA of the CDR3 is TGTGCCAGCAGGTCCCGGGACACCAGGAACACCGGGGAGCTGTTTTTT.

The V gene is TRBV30, the J gene TRBJ1-2, with D uncertain. The CDR3 consists of 15 residues. Per the germline V gene, CDR1 is GTSNPN and CDR2 is SVGIG (reference sequence). The V end was cut by 5 bases, the J end by 9 bases, with 25 bases between. The CDR3 DNA reads TGTGCCTGGGGACCGTCCTCCGTCACCCCCGATAGCTACACCTTC. It specifies CAWGPSSVTPDSYTF.

This clonotype was observed many times. The chain joins TRBV10-3 to TRBJ1-6, with D perhaps TRBD1 (5 bases). This CDR3 is 12 amino acids long. V was trimmed by 6 bases and J by 10 bases, leaving 10 bases between them. The germline CDR1 and CDR2 sequences are ENHRY and SYGVKD. DNA of the CDR3: TGTGCCATCAGAGGGGATAGATCACCCCTCCACTTT. Its protein is CAIRGDRSPLHF.

This clonotype was seen a few times. A much bigger clone sits one base away, suggesting this may be a read error. CDR3 region: CASPPVQGEGYTF. The CDR3 nucleotides read TGTGCCAGCCCCCCTGTACAGGGAGAGGGCTACACCTTC. The rearrangement links TRBV18 to TRBJ1-2; a weak D match, TRBD1 (6 bases). The V end was cut by 8 bases, the J end by 8 bases, with 18 bases between. Looked up from germline, CDR1 is KGHSH and CDR2 is LQKENI. The CDR3 is 13 amino acids.

This clonotype was seen repeatedly, ten times or more. This rearrangement joins TRBV6-1 to TRBJ2-3; maybe TRBD1 (5 bases). Looked up from germline, CDR1 is MNHNS and CDR2 is SASEGT. The CDR3 loop spans 16 amino acids. V was trimmed by 2 bases and J by 2 bases, leaving 14 bases between them. CDR3 sequence (DNA): TGTGCCAGCAGTGAAATTTGGGGCAGAACCACAGATACGCAGTATTTT. Its translation is CASSEIWGRTTDTQYF.

In its sample, this clonotype was seen once. This clone may be a read error of a much larger clone one base away. The CDR3 protein is CASSELGSGRYEQYF. The CDR3 DNA reads TGTGCCAGCAGTGAATTGGGTAGCGGTAGGTACGAGCAGTACTTC. V and J are TRBV6-1 and TRBJ2-7; tentatively, D is TRBD2 (6 bases). V gave up 2 bases and J gave up 4 bases, with 15 bases separating them. The CDR3 consists of 15 residues. Germline values: CDR1 MNHNS, CDR2 SASEGT.

This clonotype was seen many times. The rearrangement links TRBV6-1 to TRBJ2-5; 12 bases are shared with TRBD1. Germline V gene lookup returns CDR1 MNHNS and CDR2 SASEGT. The CDR3 length is 15 residues. The ends lost 5 bases at V and 6 bases at J; junction bases unmatched: 7. The CDR3 DNA reads TGTGCCAGCAGTCACGGGACAGGGGGCTTTAAGACCCAGTACTTC. Encoded protein: CASSHGTGGFKTQYF.

This clonotype was recorded many times. The CDR3 DNA reads as TGTGCCAGCAGTCTTAGCGGGGGCCAAGAGACCCAGTACTTC. Protein product: CASSLSGGQETQYF. The V call is TRBV6-1, the J call TRBJ2-5, with TRBD2 matching 9 bases. The CDR3 runs to 14 residues. Germline V CDR1 and CDR2: MNHNS, SASEGT. V shed 5 bases, J shed 1 base, and the junction held 2 bases outside the gene matches.

At least ten counts were recorded for this clonotype. The V call is TRBV7-9, the J call TRBJ1-3; weak D call: TRBD1 (5 bases). Germline lookup yields CDR1 SEHNR and CDR2 FQNEAQ (reference sequence). The CDR3 covers 15 residues. V was clipped by 3 bases and J by 0 bases, with 9 bases between them. The CDR3 sequence: CASSFGQGSGNTIYF. CDR3 coding DNA: TGTGCCAGCAGCTTCGGGCAGGGCTCTGGAAACACCATATATTTT.

The sample holds many counts of this clonotype. The chain combines TRBV27 with TRBJ2-1, with D unresolved. Germline lookup yields CDR1 MNHEY and CDR2 SMNVEV (reference sequence). Trimming took off 7 bases at V and 0 bases at J, with 10 bases between the two ends. The CDR3 runs to 14 residues. The CDR3 nucleotides are TGTGCCAGCACCCGGGTGGGCTCCTACAATGAGCAGTTCTTC. Translation gives CASTRVGSYNEQFF.

V is TRBV5-1 and J is TRBJ2-1; D perhaps matches TRBD1 (8 bases). The CDR3 runs to 15 residues. The germline V gene has CDR1 SGHRS and CDR2 YFSETQ. Trimming stripped 4 bases from V and 8 bases from J, with 19 bases between. The DNA for the CDR3 is TGCGCCAGCAGCCGGGACACAGGGGGGAGGGATGAGCAGTTCTTC. The encoded protein is CASSRDTGGRDEQFF.

Concerning this clonotype itself: A clone one base away is much larger, so this may be a read error. The chain recombines TRBV4-2 with TRBJ2-1, with 9 positions matching TRBD1. Germline trimming cut 3 bases from V and 7 bases from J; bases unmatched to any gene: 19. In germline, CDR1 is LGHNA, CDR2 YNFKEQ. The CDR3 covers 19 residues. CDR3 nucleotides: TGTGCCAGCAGCCACTCTCACCATATAGGGGACAGGGTAGGAAATGAGCAGTTCTTC. Amino acids: CASSHSHHIGDRVGNEQFF.

This clonotype was observed at least ten times. The CDR3 is CASRDRRSYNEQFF. CDR3 DNA sequence: TGTGCCAGCAGAGACAGGAGGTCCTACAATGAGCAGTTCTTC. The chain uses TRBV27 and TRBJ2-1; D might be TRBD1 (6 bases). Deletions cut 6 bases from V and 1 base from J, with 10 bases between. From germline, CDR1 is MNHEY and CDR2 SMNVEV (reference sequence). The CDR3 is made up of 14 amino acids.

This clonotype turned up a few times. This chain uses TRBV12-3 or TRBV12-4 with TRBJ1-2; weak D call: TRBD1 (5 bases). This CDR3 has 14 amino acids. V lost 9 bases and J lost 5, with 19 bases in between. This CDR3 reads CASSSGTATYGYTF. CDR3 bases: TGTGCCAGTTCCTCCGGGACTGCAACATATGGCTACACCTTC.

At least ten counts were recorded for this clonotype. The DNA of the CDR3 is TGTGCCAGCAGGGATACCGGGGAGCTGTTTTTT. This codes for CASRDTGELFF. V gene TRBV2 combines with J gene TRBJ2-2; D unresolved. V was shortened by 6 bases and J by 5 bases, with 4 bases between the two germline ends. This CDR3 comprises 11 residues. Germline CDR1 SNHLY, CDR2 FYNNEI.

This chain connects TRBV19 to TRBJ2-7; D perhaps matches TRBD2 (6 bases). V was cut by 6 bases and J by 3 bases, with 12 bases left in between. The length of the CDR3 is 13 residues. Germline CDR1 is LNHDA and CDR2 is SQIVND (reference sequence). As DNA, the CDR3 is TGTGCCAGTAGGGCGGGACGGAACTACGAGCAGTACTTC. Translating it yields CASRAGRNYEQYF.

This clonotype was recorded only once. This may arise from a read error, as a much more abundant clone is one base away. V and J are TRBV7-9 and TRBJ1-1, with 9 bases aligning to TRBD1. This CDR3 comprises 15 residues. Germline lookup yields CDR1 SEHNR and CDR2 FQNEAQ (reference sequence). The CDR3 protein is CAISLGGTGNAEAFF. In DNA form, the CDR3 reads TGTGCCATCAGCTTAGGGGGGACAGGGAACGCCGAAGCTTTCTTT. The variable domain in full, completed from reference TRBV7-9 and TRBJ1-1, reads DTGVSQNPRHKITKRGQNVTFRCDPISEHNRLYWYRQTLGQGPEFLTYFQNEAQLEKSRLLSDRFSAERPKGSFSTLEIQRTEQGDSAMYLCAISLGGTGNAEAFFGQGTRLTVV.

This chain uses TRBV7-2 with TRBJ2-5, with 11 bases lining up with TRBD1. This CDR3 has 19 amino acids. Germline loops: CDR1 SGHTA, CDR2 FQGNSA. Trimming at V came to 3 bases and at J to 0 bases, leaving 12 bases not matched to a gene. The CDR3 bases are TGTGCCAGCAGCTTCGACCCGGGACAGGGGGACTCCGACCAAGAGACCCAGTACTTC. Protein: CASSFDPGQGDSDQETQYF. The variable domain in full, completed from reference TRBV7-2 and TRBJ2-5, reads GAGVSQSPSNKVTEKGKDVELRCDPISGHTALYWYRQSLGQGLEFLIYFQGNSAPDKSGLPSDRFSAERTGGSVSTLTIQRTQQEDSAVYLCASSFDPGQGDSDQETQYFGPGTRLLVL.